The clone carrying this T cell receptor (beta chain) was seen only once. This CDR3 region has 15 residues. Trimming took 1 base from V and 5 from J, leaving 11 bases between them. The germline V gene encodes CDR1 MGHRA and CDR2 YSYEKL. The record originates from a study of shared clonotypes between healthy human individuals. Replicate PCRs run on sorted subsets employed 200 ng DNA, some 33,000 T cell genomes. Source study methods: In the immunoSEQ data, sequences were junction-only and lacked quality scores, so filtering differed. Repertoires were generated with immunoSEQ multiplex PCR, while TCRdb's copy carries only in-frame clones and drops some. V and J calls and clone size come straight from that table; D and trimming were deduced from the DNA. The repertoire holds about 2.1 million clones, with about 93% as singletons. Cells designated naive CD8 were CD45RO-negative and were positively selected for CCR7, with terminally differentiated effector memory CD45RA+ cells excluded.

The receptor was isolated from a man aged 18 to 29 in good health. Some clones in this sample may be carry-over from other donors' samples. The source material was naive CD8+ T cells from PBMCs. The rearrangement joins TRBV4-1 to TRBJ2-2; tentatively, D is TRBD1 or TRBD2 (5 bases each). The chain's CDR3 is CASSQVRDETGELFF. As DNA, the CDR3 is TGCGCCAGCAGCCAAGTGAGGGACGAAACCGGGGAGCTGTTTTTT.